One and the same sample provided the 29 T cell receptor beta chains below, sequenced in a study of shared clonotypes between healthy human individuals. The data were produced by immunoSEQ multiplex PCR, yet TCRdb's version contains in-frame clones alone and is incomplete. The data contain some 2,000,000 clones, under 97% of them singletons. The sequenced material came from naive CD4+ T cells sorted from blood. Subset reported: CD45RA+ positively selected. These receptors were obtained from a man younger than 35 in good health.

Regarding this clone: The identical CDR3 is also encoded by other nucleotide sequences in the sample. The rearrangement joins TRBV18 to TRBJ1-1, with a weak D call TRBD1 (6 bases). The CDR3 covers 14 residues. Trimming cost V 2 bases and J 2 bases, with 9 bases left between them. The germline gives CDR1 KGHSH, CDR2 LQKENI. CDR3 coding DNA: TGTGCCAGCTCACCAGCGGGGGCAAACACTGAAGCTTTCTTT. This gives the protein CASSPAGANTEAFF.

Concerning this clone itself: Other DNA variants within this sample encode the same CDR3. V usage is TRBV18 and J usage is TRBJ1-3, with D unresolved. This CDR3 spans 15 amino acids. V dropped 2 bases and J dropped 0 bases, with 8 bases sitting between them. Germline loops: CDR1 KGHSH, CDR2 LQKENI. Written as DNA, the CDR3 is TGTGCCAGCTCACCAGGCCCGAGCTCTGGAAACACCATATATTTT. Translating it yields CASSPGPSSGNTIYF.

The chain employs TRBV10-3 and TRBJ2-5, with 9 positions matching TRBD2. CDR1 is ENHRY and CDR2 is SYGVKD in the germline V gene. The CDR3 covers 13 residues. V dropped 8 bases and J dropped 1; count of bases not matched to a gene: 2. CDR3 residues: CAIAGGFQETQYF. For the CDR3, the DNA is TGTGCCATCGCGGGAGGGTTCCAAGAGACCCAGTACTTC.

This rearrangement joins TRBV5-4 to TRBJ1-6; a weak D match, TRBD1 (5 bases). V was pared by 5 bases and J by 9 bases, with 12 bases between. CDR3 length equals 13 residues. Germline-derived CDR1 and CDR2 are SGHNT and YYREEE (reference sequence). In DNA, the CDR3 is TGTGCCAGCAGTACTGGACAAGGTTCACCCCTCCACTTT. Residues: CASSTGQGSPLHF. The variable domain in full, with the rest retrieved from reference TRBV5-4 and TRBJ1-6, is ETGVTQSPTHLIKTRGQQVTLRCSSQSGHNTVSWYQQALGQGPQFIFQYYREEENGRGNFPPRFSGLQFPNYSSELNVNALELDDSALYLCASSTGQGSPLHFGNGTRLTVT.

V and J are TRBV9 and TRBJ2-5; D is ambiguous. Trimming took 0 bases from V and 5 from J, leaving 14 bases between them. The CDR3 length is 15 residues. CDR1 SGDLS and CDR2 YYNGEE come from the germline V gene. The CDR3 here is CASSVVGRVGETQYF. The CDR3, as DNA: TGTGCCAGCAGCGTAGTGGGTAGGGTCGGCGAGACCCAGTACTTC.

The chain uses TRBV7-6 and TRBJ2-1; 8 bases align to TRBD1. Germline-derived CDR1 and CDR2 are SGHVS and FNYEAQ. Losses at the gene ends were 5 bases for V and 5 bases for J; bases not matched to a gene: 5. The CDR3 length is 14 residues. In DNA, the CDR3 is TGTGCCAGCAGCCAACCGACAGGGGACAATGAGCAGTTCTTC. Its translation: CASSQPTGDNEQFF.

The chain employs TRBV4-1 and TRBJ1-2, with unresolved D. The CDR3 runs to 17 residues. CDR1 and CDR2 from the germline V gene are MGHRA and YSYEKL. V lost 0 bases, J lost 6 bases, and 20 bases lay in between. The CDR3 nucleotides are TGCGCCAGCAGCCAAGATGTTCTCCTCTATGTGGAAAATGGCTACACCTTC. This encodes CASSQDVLLYVENGYTF.

Note on this clone: In the same sample, other DNA sequences code for this CDR3. The chain carries TRBV18 and TRBJ2-5, with TRBD2 matching 7 bases. The CDR3 spans 14 residues. After removal of 3 bases from V and 3 bases from J, the junction contained 4 bases not matched to a gene. Germline-derived CDR1 and CDR2 are KGHSH and LQKENI. CDR3: CASSPGTIKETQYF. In nucleotides, the CDR3 is TGTGCCAGCTCACCTGGGACTATAAAAGAGACCCAGTACTTC.

The chain joins TRBV19 to TRBJ2-1; D gene ambiguous. Germline V gene data show CDR1 as LNHDA and CDR2 as SQIVND (reference sequence). The CDR3 covers 11 residues. The V and J ends lost 3 bases and 5 bases respectively, with 2 bases between them. The CDR3 spells CASSINNEQFF. Here the CDR3 DNA reads TGTGCCAGTAGTATTAACAATGAGCAGTTCTTC.

The CDR3 here is CASRLGGKDNSPLHF. Here the CDR3 DNA reads TGCGCCAGCAGACTCGGTGGGAAGGATAATTCACCCCTCCACTTT. The J gene is TRBJ1-6, the V gene TRBV4-1, with unresolved D. The CDR3 contains 15 residues. In germline, CDR1 is MGHRA, CDR2 YSYEKL. Trimming took off 6 bases at V and 5 bases at J, with 14 bases between the two ends.

The rearrangement links TRBV27 to TRBJ2-3; D may be TRBD1 (6 bases). Between the trimmed V and J ends, which lost 6 bases and 6 bases, there was a span of 19 bases. The germline V gene has CDR1 MNHEY and CDR2 SMNVEV (reference sequence). The CDR3 consists of 15 residues. CDR3 in amino acids: CASRPMDLRGDTQYF. Here the CDR3 DNA reads TGTGCCAGCAGGCCCATGGACCTCAGGGGCGATACGCAGTATTTT.

The CDR3 bases are TGTGCCAGCAGCTTCCGACCGAACACTGAAGCTTTCTTT. Protein sequence: CASSFRPNTEAFF. The chain uses TRBV7-9 and TRBJ1-1; no reliable D call. V dropped 3 bases and J dropped 1 base, with 6 bases sitting between them. The germline CDR1 and CDR2 sequences are SEHNR and FQNEAQ (reference sequence). This CDR3 is built from 13 residues.

The CDR3, as DNA: TGTGCCAGCAGCGTAGAAGGACTAGCGGGGGGTAGAGGAGAGACCCAGTACTTC. This codes for CASSVEGLAGGRGETQYF. V and J are TRBV9 and TRBJ2-5; the match to TRBD2 covers 14 bases. V trimming: 0 bases; J trimming: 4 bases; junction bases outside the gene matches: 8. Germline V gene sequence: CDR1 SGDLS, CDR2 YYNGEE. CDR3 size: 18 residues.

The chain recombines TRBV2 with TRBJ1-4, with 7 bases matching TRBD1. Per the germline V gene, CDR1 is SNHLY and CDR2 is FYNNEI. This CDR3 has 15 residues. Trimming at V came to 6 bases and at J to 8 bases, leaving 12 bases not matched to a gene. In nucleotides, the CDR3 is TGTGCCAGCAGCACAGGAGGGGGCGTGAGGGAAAAACTGTTTTTT. It specifies CASSTGGGVREKLFF.

This sequence joins TRBV2 and TRBJ2-5; possibly TRBD1 for D (6 bases). CDR1 and CDR2 from the germline V gene are SNHLY and FYNNEI. Trimming cost V 7 bases and J 4 bases, with 10 bases left between them. The CDR3 covers 12 residues. The CDR3 spells CASNDRTETQYF. CDR3 coding DNA: TGTGCCAGCAATGACAGGACAGAGACCCAGTACTTC.

The rearrangement links TRBV4-1 to TRBJ2-7; TRBD2 matches at 12 bases. This CDR3 spans 19 amino acids. From germline, CDR1 is MGHRA and CDR2 YSYEKL. The ends lost 3 bases at V and 5 bases at J; junction bases unmatched: 17. The DNA for the CDR3 is TGCGCCAGCAGCCAGGACCTAGCGGGGGGGCAGCGGTTTAGGGACGAGCAGTACTTC. Its translation: CASSQDLAGGQRFRDEQYF.

J is TRBJ2-3 and V is TRBV5-1; 11 nucleotides align to TRBD2. The CDR3 spans 18 residues. V shed 0 bases, J shed 0 bases, and the junction held 6 bases outside the gene matches. Per germline, CDR1 SGHRS and CDR2 YFSETQ. The CDR3, as DNA: TGCGCCAGCAGCTTGGCCGCGGGACTAGCGGCTAGCACAGATACGCAGTATTTT. This encodes CASSLAAGLAASTDTQYF.

The chain combines TRBV11-2 with TRBJ2-5, with unresolved D. The CDR3 extends over 14 amino acids. The germline CDR1 and CDR2 sequences are SGHAT and FQNNGV. Trimming took 3 bases from V and 1 from J, leaving 9 bases between them. CDR3 residues: CASSFGPAQETQYF. The CDR3 nucleotides are TGTGCCAGCAGCTTTGGGCCAGCCCAAGAGACCCAGTACTTC.

This chain joins TRBV5-4 and TRBJ2-7; D may be TRBD2 (5 bases). V was clipped by 0 bases and J by 1 base, with 14 bases between them. Germline values: CDR1 SGHNT, CDR2 YYREEE (reference sequence). The CDR3 length is 16 residues. In DNA form, the CDR3 reads TGTGCCAGCAGCTTGGCCGGCGCGGGCCTATCCTACGAGCAGTACTTC. Its translation: CASSLAGAGLSYEQYF.

The chain links TRBV5-1 to TRBJ2-7; D may match TRBD1 or TRBD2 (5 bases each). Trimming took off 4 bases at V and 1 base at J, with 15 bases between the two ends. This CDR3 has 15 residues. The germline gives CDR1 SGHRS, CDR2 YFSETQ. CDR3 residues: CASSRDGVSSYEQYF. CDR3 coding DNA: TGCGCCAGCAGCCGGGACGGAGTCAGTTCCTACGAGCAGTACTTC.

The chain links TRBV7-2 to TRBJ2-2; no clear D. The CDR3 length is 12 residues. Germline CDR1 and CDR2: SGHTA and FQGNSA. Between the trimmed V and J ends, which lost 9 bases and 6 bases, there was a span of 11 bases. The CDR3 is CARASRAGELFF. As DNA, the CDR3 is TGTGCCAGGGCCTCGCGAGCCGGGGAGCTGTTTTTT.

The chain combines TRBV7-9 with TRBJ2-1, with D uncertain. The CDR3 is 14 amino acids. Germline CDR1 is SEHNR and CDR2 is FQNEAQ (reference sequence). The V gene lost 3 bases and the J gene lost 6 bases, with 12 bases spanning the gap. CDR3 protein: CASSLSTLGNEQFF. The DNA of the CDR3 is TGTGCCAGCAGCTTGTCGACATTGGGCAATGAGCAGTTCTTC.

The CDR3 is CASSARGGLGRSTDTQYF. The CDR3 bases are TGTGCCAGCAGCGCCCGAGGGGGACTAGGTCGGAGCACAGATACGCAGTATTTT. This sequence joins TRBV7-2 and TRBJ2-3; TRBD2 matches at 8 bases. With V trimmed by 5 bases and J by 0 bases, 13 bases remained unmatched. The CDR3 extends over 18 amino acids. Germline CDR1 SGHTA, CDR2 FQGNSA.

The chain links TRBV7-2 to TRBJ2-4, with D possibly matching TRBD2 (6 bases). Looked up from germline, CDR1 is SGHTA and CDR2 is FQGNSA. Trimming removed 4 bases from V and 8 bases from J, with 21 bases in between. This CDR3 comprises 16 residues. The CDR3 region has the DNA TGTGCCAGCAGCTCACGTTGGGCAGCCTGGGGGGACATTCAGTACTTC. Its protein product is CASSSRWAAWGDIQYF.

This clone was detected only once. The rearrangement uses TRBV19 and TRBJ2-1; a weak D match, TRBD2 (6 bases). Germline loops: CDR1 LNHDA, CDR2 SQIVND (reference sequence). This CDR3 spans 14 amino acids. The V gene lost 1 base and the J gene lost 6 bases, with 10 bases spanning the gap. This CDR3 reads CASSIAGLTNEQFF. As DNA, the CDR3 is TGTGCCAGTAGTATAGCGGGACTCACCAATGAGCAGTTCTTC.

CDR3 protein: CASSYGAGENEQFF. The DNA for the CDR3 is TGTGCCAGCAGTTACGGAGCAGGGGAGAATGAGCAGTTCTTC. This chain joins TRBV6-5 and TRBJ2-1; D perhaps matches TRBD1 (6 bases). Germline-derived CDR1 and CDR2 are MNHEY and SVGAGI. V lost 2 bases to trimming and J lost 7 bases, with 12 bases between them. The CDR3 is 14 amino acids.

The rearrangement joins TRBV25-1 to TRBJ2-4, with 9 bases aligning to TRBD1. The germline CDR1 and CDR2 sequences are MGHDK and SYGVNS. With V trimmed by 10 bases and J by 7 bases, 5 bases remained unmatched. This CDR3 has 12 residues. CDR3 residues: CATSDRGNIQYF. CDR3 sequence (DNA): TGTGCCACCTCCGACAGGGGGAACATTCAGTACTTC.

V is TRBV6-6 and J is TRBJ1-5, with D hard to call. Trimming took 8 bases from V and 1 from J, leaving 12 bases between them. This CDR3 comprises 14 residues. Germline V gene sequence: CDR1 MNHNY, CDR2 SVGAGI (reference sequence). The CDR3 region has the DNA TGTGCCAGCCTTAGTCTGGCGAGCAATCAGCCCCAGCATTTT. Encoded protein: CASLSLASNQPQHF.

This chain connects TRBV5-1 to TRBJ2-7; 7 bases are a match to TRBD1. The CDR3 runs 14 residues. Germline lookup yields CDR1 SGHRS and CDR2 YFSETQ. The V gene end was trimmed by 0 bases and the J gene end by 3 bases; junction bases not matched to a gene: 3. The CDR3 nucleotides are TGCGCCAGCAGCTTGGCGGGACAGAACTACGAGCAGTACTTC. This encodes CASSLAGQNYEQYF.